A single sample gave rise to the 15 T cell receptor beta chains below, sequenced in a study of a mutant IDH1 vaccine in newly diagnosed glioma (dated by TCRdb to about 2021). Library method: the immunoSEQ multiplex PCR assay. TCRdb's version of the immuneACCESS table is confined to in-frame rearrangements and falls short of the full clone set. An unresolved V gene accounts for under half of the shortfall where checked; the remainder is of unknown origin. The sample has tens of thousands of clones on record, 82% of them singletons. The leading ten clones occupy roughly 13% of the sample. What this sample's time point label stands for: week 23, last vaccination. A 20-mer mutant IDH1 peptide at 300 micrograms in Montanide made up each vaccine dose, which was injected subcutaneously together with topical imiquimod. These receptors lack a known antigen. The sequencing used PBMCs, collected from a glioma patient whose treatment included an IDH1 peptide vaccine. These receptors were collected from a man aged 25-45 years with glioma.

The genes are TRBV6-5 and TRBJ1-4; D may be TRBD1 (6 bases). The germline V gene has CDR1 MNHEY and CDR2 SVGAGI. This CDR3 has 15 residues. Trimming pared 6 bases from V and 3 bases from J, leaving 14 bases between. The CDR3 loop reads CASSPGGRANEKLFF. In nucleotides, the CDR3 is TGTGCCAGCAGCCCCGGGGGGCGGGCTAATGAAAAACTGTTTTTT.

V is TRBV25-1 and J is TRBJ2-3; no definite D call. Germline-derived CDR1 and CDR2 are MGHDK and SYGVNS. V was pared by 6 bases and J by 3 bases, with 4 bases between. The CDR3 has 11 residues. CDR3 protein: CASRGTDTQYF. CDR3 sequence (DNA): TGTGCCAGCAGAGGGACAGATACGCAGTATTTT.

The chain joins TRBV5-6 to TRBJ1-4; D is undetermined. The CDR3 runs 17 residues. The germline V gene encodes CDR1 SGHDT and CDR2 YYEEEE. The V end lost 4 bases, the J end lost 0 bases, and 16 bases lay between the germline ends. CDR3 coding DNA: TGTGCCAGCAGCCCCCCGGGAGACCTTGCAACTAATGAAAAACTGTTTTTT. Translating gives CASSPPGDLATNEKLFF.

The J gene is TRBJ2-5, the V gene TRBV5-4, with D tentatively TRBD1 (5 bases). This CDR3 is built from 13 residues. From germline, CDR1 is SGHNT and CDR2 YYREEE (reference sequence). Trimming removed 2 bases at V and 3 bases at J, with 8 bases between. CDR3 DNA sequence: TGTGCCAGCAGCTTCGGCAGGGAAGAGACCCAGTACTTC. It translates to CASSFGREETQYF.

The chain couples TRBV19 to TRBJ2-5; D call uncertain. V dropped 7 bases and J dropped 5 bases, with 14 bases sitting between them. Germline V gives CDR1 LNHDA, CDR2 SQIVND (reference sequence). This CDR3 contains 13 residues. CDR3 protein: CASTPGPDETQYF. CDR3 sequence (DNA): TGTGCCAGTACCCCCGGACCAGATGAGACCCAGTACTTC.

The chain has TRBV19 and TRBJ1-5; D not certain. Germline V gene data show CDR1 as LNHDA and CDR2 as SQIVND (reference sequence). CDR3 length: 15 residues. Trimming removed 3 bases from V and 4 bases from J, with 13 bases in between. The CDR3 loop is CASSMVGLANQPQHF. CDR3 nucleotide sequence: TGTGCCAGTAGTATGGTCGGACTTGCGAATCAGCCCCAGCATTTT.

The chain has TRBV15 and TRBJ1-2; 7 nucleotides match TRBD1. The germline V gene has CDR1 LNHNV and CDR2 YYDKDF (reference sequence). CDR3 length: 14 amino acids. V dropped 2 bases and J dropped 5; count of bases not matched to a gene: 5. The CDR3 DNA is TGTGCCACCAGCAGATTCGGACAGGAGTATGGCTACACCTTC. It translates to CATSRFGQEYGYTF.

The sample holds a few counts of this clone. The gene calls are TRBV5-1 and TRBJ2-7; 9 positions agree with TRBD2. With V trimmed by 0 bases and J by 6 bases, 7 bases remained unmatched. Germline lookup yields CDR1 SGHRS and CDR2 YFSETQ. The CDR3 runs 15 residues. DNA of the CDR3: TGCGCCAGCAGCTTGGAGCTGCGGGAGGGCCGCGAGCAGTACTTC. It translates to CASSLELREGREQYF.

This clone was seen just once. The chain combines TRBV5-4 with TRBJ1-2; TRBD1 matches 7 bases. The J segment lost 0 bases and the V segment lost 6 bases, leaving 5 bases of the junction unmatched. CDR1 is SGHNT, CDR2 YYREEE, per germline (reference sequence). The CDR3 extends over 14 amino acids. The CDR3 DNA reads TGTGCCAGCACCCGGGACAGATCTAACTATGGCTACACCTTC. It codes for CASTRDRSNYGYTF.

This clone came up a few times. V usage is TRBV2 and J usage is TRBJ2-6; D call uncertain. V lost 2 bases and J lost 0, with 5 bases in between. Per germline, CDR1 SNHLY and CDR2 FYNNEI. This CDR3 is built from 15 residues. CDR3 amino acids: CASSEWVSGANVLTF. CDR3 sequence (DNA): TGTGCCAGCAGTGAATGGGTCTCTGGGGCCAACGTCCTGACTTTC.

This clone is a singleton in its sample. The genes are TRBV6-6 and TRBJ1-1; no clear D. The CDR3 has 14 residues. CDR1 and CDR2 from the germline V gene are MNHNY and SVGAGI (reference sequence). Trimming pared 4 bases from V and 1 base from J, leaving 10 bases between. CDR3 amino acids: CASSWKGWNTEAFF. CDR3 DNA: TGTGCCAGCAGTTGGAAGGGTTGGAACACTGAAGCTTTCTTT.

The chain links TRBV5-1 to TRBJ1-6; D unresolved. Trimming pared 0 bases from V and 3 bases from J, leaving 10 bases between. Germline V lookup: CDR1 SGHRS, CDR2 YFSETQ. The CDR3 runs 16 residues. CDR3 bases: TGCGCCAGCAGCTTGGCGGTGGACTACTATAATTCACCCCTCCACTTT. It encodes CASSLAVDYYNSPLHF.

The chain is built from TRBV5-1 and TRBJ2-5, with TRBD2 matching over 9 bases. Germline V gene data show CDR1 as SGHRS and CDR2 as YFSETQ. This CDR3 is built from 16 residues. Trimming took 1 base from V and 4 from J; bases not matched to a gene: 8. The CDR3, as DNA: TGCGCCAGCAGCTTGCTCAGCGGGAGGTTCAGAGAGACCCAGTACTTC. Translation gives CASSLLSGRFRETQYF.

J is TRBJ2-7 and V is TRBV7-9, with 7 bases lining up with TRBD1. With V trimmed by 4 bases and J by 3 bases, 6 bases remained unmatched. The CDR3 is 14 residues long. Germline assignment: CDR1 SEHNR and CDR2 FQNEAQ (reference sequence). The CDR3 region has the DNA TGTGCCAGCAGCTGGGGACAGAATATCTACGAGCAGTACTTC. Amino acids: CASSWGQNIYEQYF.

This clone occurred once. The chain links TRBV5-4 to TRBJ2-5; 7 bases line up with TRBD1. The germline V gene has CDR1 SGHNT and CDR2 YYREEE (reference sequence). The V gene end was trimmed by 6 bases and the J gene end by 1 base; junction bases not matched to a gene: 6. The CDR3 sequence is 14 residues long. The CDR3 reads CASTSAGGQETQYF. The CDR3 nucleotides are TGTGCCAGCACCTCAGCAGGGGGCCAAGAGACCCAGTACTTC. The full variable domain, its missing parts supplied by reference TRBV5-4 and TRBJ2-5, is ETGVTQSPTHLIKTRGQQVTLRCSSQSGHNTVSWYQQALGQGPQFIFQYYREEENGRGNFPPRFSGLQFPNYSSELNVNALELDDSALYLCASTSAGGQETQYFGPGTRLLVL.